This T cell receptor (beta chain) appears in the sequencing data of a study of cytomegalovirus exposure and HLA in healthy donors. With 5 bases clipped from V and 8 bases from J, the junction kept 9 bases outside the gene matches. Looked up from germline, CDR1 is SGHVS and CDR2 is FNYEAQ. The CDR3 consists of 15 residues. The study, taken as a whole, reports: A cluster of highly shared sequence variants was likely a sequencing artifact. Reports state that TCR beta sequences accurately predicted most subjects' HLA-A and HLA-B alleles.

When sampled, the donors appeared nominally healthy, though they likely had unrecorded immune exposures. As to this clone: Its antigen is unknown.

13 Jbeta primers and 60 Vbeta primers were used for the PCR. The method was immunoSEQ multiplex PCR; TCRdb's version includes in-frame clones alone and lacks a portion of them. The sample carries some 140,000 clones, approximately 80% recorded once. The TCR comes from a man younger than 45 in good health and CMV-seronegative. J is TRBJ2-1 and V is TRBV7-6, with 10 bases lining up with TRBD2. Input material: PBMCs. CDR3 amino acids: CASSPLAGGLDEQFF. Here the CDR3 DNA reads TGTGCCAGCAGCCCTTTAGCGGGAGGACTTGATGAGCAGTTCTTC. The full variable domain, rest sourced from reference TRBV7-6 and TRBJ2-1, is GAGVSQSPRYKVTKRGQDVALRCDPISGHVSLYWYRQALGQGPEFLTYFNYEAQQDKSGLPNDRFSAERPEGSISTLTIQRTEQRDSAMYRCASSPLAGGLDEQFFGPGTRLTVL.